The rows below give T cell receptor beta chains drawn from one sample of a study of regulatory T cells in long-lasting Graves disease. Via MiXCR, TCRdb re-called the multiplex PCR reads, giving one row per CDR3 protein. The sample has around 450,000 distinct CDR3 sequences; around 16% are singletons. These same records also appear under a second study, on T cells in Graves' hyperthyroidism and ophthalmopathy.

The sequencing here drew on peripheral blood mononuclear cells (PBMCs), taken at new diagnosis, from a patient treated with antithyroid drugs. These receptors were collected from a man in his forties with Graves disease. The CDR3 runs from the conserved cysteine through the conserved F or W. A D gene is named only where the DNA matches it firmly. The size field is filled for only some rows; it gives once, few, many or a size class.

CDR3,DNA,J,size,V,D
CASSRQGAETQYF,TGCGCCAGCAGCCGACAGGGGGCCGAGACCCAGTACTTC,TRBJ2-5,NA,TRBV5-1,TRBD1
CASSERGTSGGSTDTQYF,TGTGCCAGCAGTGAAAGGGGGACTAGCGGAGGAAGCACAGATACGCAGTATTTT,TRBJ2-3,many,TRBV2,TRBD2
CASSVDGGTQYF,TGTGCCAGCAGCGTAGATGGGGGGACCCAGTACTTC,TRBJ2-5,few,TRBV9,NA
CASSDTSYEQYF,TGTGCCAGCAGCGACACTAGCTACGAGCAGTACTTC,TRBJ2-7,many,TRBV2,NA
CASSAQSGTSGRGEQFF,TGTGCCAGCAGCGCCCAGTCCGGGACTAGCGGGAGAGGGGAGCAGTTCTTC,TRBJ2-1,many,TRBV7-2,TRBD2
CSAMTSGPLFNEQFF,TGCAGTGCTATGACTAGCGGGCCACTTTTCAATGAGCAGTTCTTC,TRBJ2-1,many,TRBV20-1,TRBD2
CSASRLAGGLGETQYF,TGCAGTGCTAGTCGGTTAGCGGGAGGGCTCGGGGAGACCCAGTACTTC,TRBJ2-5,many,TRBV20-1,TRBD2
CAISTGTGNTEAFF,TGTGCCATCAGTACCGGGACAGGGAACACTGAAGCTTTCTTT,TRBJ1-1,few,TRBV10-3,TRBD1
CAIRASGYNEQFF,TGCGCCATCAGGGCTAGCGGTTACAATGAGCAGTTCTTC,TRBJ2-1,many,TRBV10-3,TRBD2
CASSFARGYKQYF,TGTGCCAGCAGCTTTGCTAGAGGCTACAAGCAGTACTTC,TRBJ2-7,once,TRBV11-3,NA
CASSETSGRGDEQFF,TGCGCCAGCAGCGAGACTAGCGGGAGAGGGGATGAGCAGTTCTTC,TRBJ2-1,many,TRBV5-1,TRBD2
CASSLEDGDSRDNEQFF,TGTGCCAGCAGCTTAGAAGATGGGGATAGCCGGGACAATGAGCAGTTCTTC,TRBJ2-1,few,TRBV7-6,NA
CASSGLAEAYEQYF,TGTGCCAGCAGCGGACTAGCGGAGGCCTACGAGCAGTACTTC,TRBJ2-7,many,TRBV12-3/TRBV12-4,TRBD2
CASSSRTGGVETQYF,TGTGCCAGCAGCTCCCGGACAGGGGGTGTGGAGACCCAGTACTTC,TRBJ2-5,few,TRBV5-8,TRBD1
CSASHWTEAFF,TGCAGCGCCTCTCATTGGACTGAAGCTTTCTTT,TRBJ1-1,NA,TRBV29-1,NA
CSARSDRISNYNEQFF,TGCAGTGCTAGATCGGACAGAATATCGAATTACAATGAGCAGTTCTTC,TRBJ2-1,few,TRBV20-1,NA
CASRWTGGNNEQFF,TGTGCCAGCAGGTGGACAGGGGGAAACAATGAGCAGTTCTTC,TRBJ2-1,few,TRBV6-1,TRBD1
CASSFSGRSSYEQYF,TGTGCCAGCAGCTTTAGCGGGAGGTCCTCCTACGAGCAGTACTTC,TRBJ2-7,many,TRBV3-1,TRBD2
CASSLGRAGGAGDTQYF,TGTGCCAGCAGCTTAGGACGTGCAGGGGGCGCGGGAGATACGCAGTATTTT,TRBJ2-3,few,TRBV7-9,TRBD1
CASSIRAGGPAVF,TGTGCCAGTAGTATCCGGGCGGGAGGGCCTGCAGTCTTC,TRBJ2-1,NA,TRBV19,TRBD2
CASSLGTHNEKLFF,TGTGCCAGCAGCTTAGGGACACATAATGAAAAACTGTTTTTT,TRBJ1-4,NA,TRBV7-9,NA
CAISVSSSYEQYF,TGTGCCATCAGTGTGAGCAGCTCCTACGAGCAGTACTTC,TRBJ2-7,few,TRBV10-3,NA
CASSYGMEGQPQHF,TGTGCCAGCAGTTACGGAATGGAGGGCCAGCCCCAGCATTTT,TRBJ1-5,NA,TRBV6-5,NA